This TCR beta chain was observed in a study of cytomegalovirus exposure and HLA in healthy donors. The PCR used 60 Vbeta and 13 Jbeta primers. Only in-frame clones appear in the TCRdb table, and some are missing; sequencing was by immunoSEQ multiplex PCR. The table includes some 150,000 clones, around 84% detected once. V was cut by 2 bases and J by 2 bases, with 14 bases left in between. CDR1 SGHRS and CDR2 YFSETQ come from the germline V gene. CDR3 length: 15 amino acids. Sequencing was carried out using PBMCs. The chain couples TRBV5-1 to TRBJ2-7, with a possible D match to TRBD1 (6 bases). The clonotype was recovered from a middle-aged man in good health and CMV-seronegative. The CDR3 DNA follows: TGCGCCAGCAGCTTTGCAGGACAGACAACCTACGAGCAGTACTTC. Amino acids: CASSFAGQTTYEQYF.